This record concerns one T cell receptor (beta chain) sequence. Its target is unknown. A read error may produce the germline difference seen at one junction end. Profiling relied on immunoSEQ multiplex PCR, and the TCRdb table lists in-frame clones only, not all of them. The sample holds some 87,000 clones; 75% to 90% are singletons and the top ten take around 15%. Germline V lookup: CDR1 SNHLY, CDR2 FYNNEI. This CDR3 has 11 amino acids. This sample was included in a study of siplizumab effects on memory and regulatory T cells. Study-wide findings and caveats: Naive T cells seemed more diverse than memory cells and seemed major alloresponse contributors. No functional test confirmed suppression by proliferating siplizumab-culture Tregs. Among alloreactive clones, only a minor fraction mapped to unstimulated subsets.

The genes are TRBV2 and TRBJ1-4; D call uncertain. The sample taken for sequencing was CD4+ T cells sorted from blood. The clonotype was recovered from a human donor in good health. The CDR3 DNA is TGTGCCAGCAGCGTAAGTCTGACAAGACTTTTT. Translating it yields CASSVSLTRLF.